The 24 T cell receptor beta chains presented below share a single source sample, sequenced in a study of blood T cells in healthy people across ages (dated by TCRdb to between 2014 and 2017). The library relied on 5' RACE. The sample was run on an Illumina HiSeq 2500. A second roughly 6 to 11 cycle PCR used a sample-barcoded 5' primer and a J-beta primer mix. TCRdb reprocessing: public reads trimmed at Q25 with fastp, clones called with MiXCR, in-frame beta chains kept. Records with the same CDR3 protein are collapsed into one entry carrying the most frequent genes and DNA. Recorded for this sample are approximately 1.5 million distinct CDR3 sequences; approximately 32% of them occurred a single time. The ten largest account for approximately 10% of the sample. The sequenced sample was blood. Receptors originate from a woman younger than 45 in good health.

This chain joins TRBV3-1 and TRBJ1-2, with TRBD1 identical over 9 bases. J was trimmed by 5 bases and V by 8 bases; bases with no gene match: 3. Germline CDR1 is LGHDT and CDR2 is YNNKEL (reference sequence). The CDR3 is 12 amino acids. The CDR3 coding sequence is TGTGCCAGCGCAGGACAGGGGTATGGCTACACCTTC. It yields the protein CASAGQGYGYTF.

The V call is TRBV18, the J call TRBJ2-3; 7 nucleotides match TRBD1. The CDR3 has 15 amino acids. Germline loops: CDR1 KGHSH, CDR2 LQKENI. J was trimmed by 0 bases and V by 5 bases; bases with no gene match: 5. Here the CDR3 reads CASSGPGQSTDTQYF. The CDR3 DNA reads TGTGCCAGCTCAGGTCCGGGACAGAGCACAGATACGCAGTATTTT. Combining the CDR3 with reference TRBV18 and TRBJ2-3 gives the whole variable domain NAGVMQNPRHLVRRRGQEARLRCSPMKGHSHVYWYRQLPEEGLKFMVYLQKENIIDESGMPKERFSAEFPKEGPSILRIQQVVRGDSAAYFCASSGPGQSTDTQYFGPGTRLTVL.

This chain connects TRBV28 to TRBJ2-7; TRBD1 agrees at 7 bases. J was trimmed by 3 bases and V by 6 bases; bases with no gene match: 17. There are 17 residues in the CDR3. Germline V gene sequence: CDR1 MDHEN, CDR2 SYDVKM. CDR3 loop: CASSSILTGQNFYEQYF. Here the CDR3 DNA reads TGTGCCAGCAGCTCAATCCTGACAGGGCAAAACTTCTACGAGCAGTACTTC.

This chain connects TRBV12-3 or TRBV12-4 to TRBJ2-3; 12 positions match TRBD2. The CDR3 spans 16 residues. V was pared by 4 bases and J by 3 bases, with 5 bases of the junction left unmatched. CDR3 amino acids: CASSSTSGSGTDTQYF. The DNA for the CDR3 is TGTGCCAGCAGTTCGACTAGCGGGAGTGGTACAGATACGCAGTATTTT.

The count of this clonotype is one. This may stem from a read error, because a much larger clone lies one nucleotide away. DNA for the CDR3: TGCGCCAGCGGCCAAGATGGGAGGGAGCAGTACTTC. Encoded protein: CASGQDGREQYF. V usage is TRBV4-1 and J usage is TRBJ2-4, with 7 bases identical to TRBD2. Looked up from germline, CDR1 is MGHRA and CDR2 is YSYEKL. This CDR3 is 12 amino acids long.

This clonotype was observed a few times. CDR3 sequence: CASSLMLAGGYNEQFF. For the CDR3, the DNA is TGTGCCAGCAGCTTAATGCTAGCGGGGGGGTACAATGAGCAGTTCTTC. This chain connects TRBV7-3 to TRBJ2-1, with TRBD2 matching over 12 bases. With V trimmed by 1 base and J by 4 bases, 2 bases remained unmatched. The germline gives CDR1 SGHTA, CDR2 FQGTGA. The CDR3 spans 16 residues.

Only a few counts were recorded for this clonotype. This sequence joins TRBV20-1 and TRBJ2-1; D unresolved. This CDR3 has 16 residues. Germline V CDR1 and CDR2: DFQATT, SNEGSKA (reference sequence). V lost 0 bases and J lost 2, with 14 bases in between. The CDR3 nucleotides are TGCAGTGCTAGAGATTCTGGTGGGCCCGCCTACAATGAGCAGTTCTTC. Protein: CSARDSGGPAYNEQFF.

This clonotype was picked up many times. V is TRBV29-1 and J is TRBJ2-3; no definite D call. Germline V gene data show CDR1 as SQVTM and CDR2 as ANQGSEA. The V and J ends lost 0 bases and 3 bases respectively, with 10 bases between them. The length of the CDR3 is 14 residues. The CDR3 nucleotides are TGCAGCGTTGAAGAATTTCTGGGTACAGATACGCAGTATTTT. Its translation is CSVEEFLGTDTQYF.

Details on this clonotype: Germline and junction disagree at one end, which may indicate a read error. The chain joins TRBV12-3 or TRBV12-4 to TRBJ2-1; either TRBD1 or TRBD2 may supply D (5 bases each). This CDR3 region has 12 residues. DNA for the CDR3: TGTGCCAGCAGTTCACCTGGGGGTGAGCAGTCCTTC. It is translated as CASSSPGGEQSF.

This clonotype was counted a few times. CDR3 residues: CASSPQRGGTDTQYF. The CDR3 nucleotides read TGTGCCAGCAGCCCCCAGCGGGGGGGCACAGATACGCAGTATTTT. The J gene is TRBJ2-3, the V gene TRBV11-3; 9 nucleotides line up with TRBD2. There are 15 residues in the CDR3. CDR1 SGHNT and CDR2 YENEEA come from the germline V gene. J was trimmed by 1 base and V by 5 bases; bases with no gene match: 4.

This CDR3 reads CSAPVGRANTEAFF. The CDR3 DNA reads TGCAGTGCTCCGGTAGGCAGGGCGAACACTGAAGCTTTCTTT. The V call is TRBV20-1, the J call TRBJ1-1, with D perhaps TRBD1 (5 bases). Deletions cut 5 bases from V and 1 base from J, with 14 bases between. Germline CDR1 reads DFQATT; CDR2 reads SNEGSKA (reference sequence). The CDR3 totals 14 residues.

This clonotype was seen a few times. The J gene is TRBJ1-2, the V gene TRBV6-2 or TRBV6-3, with TRBD1 matching over 7 bases. The V segment lost 7 bases and the J segment 4 bases; nucleotides outside the gene matches: 12. From germline, CDR1 is MNHEY and CDR2 SVGEGT. The CDR3 spans 15 residues. CDR3 in amino acids: CASTKGASRSYGYTF. The CDR3 DNA reads as TGTGCCAGCACCAAGGGGGCCTCCCGAAGCTATGGCTACACCTTC.

The chain joins TRBV27 to TRBJ2-7; 7 bases line up with TRBD1. J gave up 2 bases and V 5 bases, and 9 bases lay outside the gene matches. The CDR3 covers 15 residues. The germline V gene has CDR1 MNHEY and CDR2 SMNVEV (reference sequence). The CDR3 bases are TGTGCCAGCAGTATACCGGGACAGATCCCCTACGAGCAGTACTTC. Residues: CASSIPGQIPYEQYF.

This clonotype was found many times. Mismatch with germline at one junction end may stem from a read error. The chain carries TRBV5-1 and TRBJ1-1; D is ambiguous. CDR1 is SGHRS, CDR2 YFSETQ, per germline. This CDR3 has 13 amino acids. CDR3 bases: TGTGCCAGCAGCTTAGACCCGAACACTGAAGCTTTCTTT. Residues: CASSLDPNTEAFF.

CDR3 sequence reads: CAVREPETGELFF. The CDR3 DNA reads as TGCGCCGTGCGGGAGCCGGAAACCGGGGAGCTGTTTTTT. The chain combines TRBV4-1 with TRBJ2-2, with 7 nucleotides matching TRBD2. Germline-derived CDR1 and CDR2 are MGHRA and YSYEKL. This CDR3 contains 13 residues. With V trimmed by 11 bases and J by 5 bases, 8 bases remained unmatched.

CDR3 in DNA: TGCGCCAGCAGCTCAGCTCTTTCGGGGACCCAGTACTTC. It encodes CASSSALSGTQYF. The J gene is TRBJ2-7, the V gene TRBV5-1; D call uncertain. The J call is in doubt because the DNA end fits TRBJ2-5 better. The germline V gene has CDR1 SGHRS and CDR2 YFSETQ. There are 13 residues in the CDR3.

V usage is TRBV5-1 and J usage is TRBJ1-5; D not resolved. Germline V gene data show CDR1 as SGHRS and CDR2 as YFSETQ. CDR3 size: 15 residues. Trimming cost V 0 bases and J 5 bases, with 12 bases left between them. The CDR3: CASSLGESGDQPQHF. In DNA, the CDR3 is TGCGCCAGCAGCTTGGGGGAGAGTGGAGATCAGCCCCAGCATTTT.

This clonotype occurred a few times. The chain links TRBV18 to TRBJ2-3; unclear D gene. The germline V gene has CDR1 KGHSH and CDR2 LQKENI. Trimming pared 3 bases from V and 2 bases from J, leaving 15 bases between. This CDR3 has 16 amino acids. As DNA, the CDR3 is TGTGCCAGCTCACCTTTGTTGCAGCTATCCACAGATACGCAGTATTTT. Protein product: CASSPLLQLSTDTQYF.

This clonotype was counted only a few times. The chain links TRBV5-1 to TRBJ2-5; D might be TRBD1 (7 bases). V lost 0 bases, J lost 7 bases, and 28 bases lay in between. CDR1 and CDR2 from the germline V gene are SGHRS and YFSETQ. This CDR3 is built from 19 residues. In DNA form, the CDR3 reads TGCGCCAGCAGCTTGGCCCGCCCGCAGGAGGGGGCCGAAAGTAGGACCCAGTACTTC. Translation gives CASSLARPQEGAESRTQYF.

The J gene is TRBJ2-5, the V gene TRBV7-7, with TRBD1 as a possible D gene (7 bases). The germline CDR1 and CDR2 sequences are SSHAT and FNYEAQ (reference sequence). This CDR3 spans 15 amino acids. Between the trimmed V and J ends, which lost 4 bases and 1 base, there was a span of 13 bases. The CDR3 region has the DNA TGTGCCAGCAGCTGGGGGGACAGCGCCCAAGAGACCCAGTACTTC. Translated, it gives CASSWGDSAQETQYF.

As regards this clonotype: It may be a read error: a sequence one base away is much more abundant. CDR3 protein: CDSSWTVNTEAFF. CDR3 coding DNA: TGTGACAGCAGTTGGACGGTGAACACTGAAGCTTTCTTT. The chain employs TRBV6-1 and TRBJ1-1; D remains unclear. CDR3 length: 13 residues. Per germline, CDR1 MNHNS and CDR2 SASEGT.

The V and J genes are TRBV6-6 and TRBJ1-2; 11 bases align to TRBD1. The CDR3 is 15 residues long. V lost 2 bases, J lost 7 bases, and 6 bases stayed unmatched. The germline V gene has CDR1 MNHNY and CDR2 SVGAGI (reference sequence). The CDR3 DNA reads as TGTGCCAGCAGTTACCGGGACAGGGGGTTGGGTGGCTACACCTTC. Protein: CASSYRDRGLGGYTF.

The chain carries TRBV15 and TRBJ2-6; D is ambiguous. CDR1 is LNHNV and CDR2 is YYDKDF in the germline V gene (reference sequence). The CDR3 extends over 16 amino acids. Trimming pared 6 bases from V and 0 bases from J, leaving 12 bases between. This CDR3 reads CATSQRFPSGANVLTF. CDR3 nucleotides: TGTGCCACCAGTCAAAGGTTCCCCTCTGGGGCCAACGTCCTGACTTTC.

The chain couples TRBV6-1 to TRBJ2-7, with a weak D call TRBD1 (6 bases). The CDR3 loop spans 14 amino acids. Germline V CDR1 and CDR2: MNHNS, SASEGT. V shed 4 bases and J shed 6 bases, with 16 bases lying between them. CDR3 DNA: TGTGCCAGCAGTGCAATGGAGCAGGGGACCGAGCAGTACTTC. Encoded protein: CASSAMEQGTEQYF.